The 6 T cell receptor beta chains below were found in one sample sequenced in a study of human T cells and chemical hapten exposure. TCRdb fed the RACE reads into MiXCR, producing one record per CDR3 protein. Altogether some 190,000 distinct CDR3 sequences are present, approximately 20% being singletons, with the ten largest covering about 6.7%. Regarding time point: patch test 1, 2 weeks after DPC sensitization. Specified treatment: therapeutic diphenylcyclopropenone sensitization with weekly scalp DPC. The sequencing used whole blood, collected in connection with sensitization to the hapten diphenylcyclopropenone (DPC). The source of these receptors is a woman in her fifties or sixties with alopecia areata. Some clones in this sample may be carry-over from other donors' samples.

Written as DNA, the CDR3 is TGTGCCAGCAGTTTATTGGGACTAGGGAGCACAGATACGCAGTATTTT. Amino acids: CASSLLGLGSTDTQYF. The chain couples TRBV12-3 or TRBV12-4 to TRBJ2-3, with 8 nucleotides matching TRBD2. The CDR3 contains 16 residues. V lost 2 bases, J lost 0 bases, and 4 bases stayed unmatched.

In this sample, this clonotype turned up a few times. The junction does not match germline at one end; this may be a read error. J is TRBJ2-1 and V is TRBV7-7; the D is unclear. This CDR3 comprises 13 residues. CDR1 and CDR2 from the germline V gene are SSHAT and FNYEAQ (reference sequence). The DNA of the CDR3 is TGTGCTAGCAGCCCGATTCCTAATGGCGAGCAGTTCTTC. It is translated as CASSPIPNGEQFF.

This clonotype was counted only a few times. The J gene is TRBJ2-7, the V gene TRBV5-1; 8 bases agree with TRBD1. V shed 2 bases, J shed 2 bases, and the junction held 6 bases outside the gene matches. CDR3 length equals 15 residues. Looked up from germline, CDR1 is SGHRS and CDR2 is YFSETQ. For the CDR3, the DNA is TGCGCCAGCAGCTTAATACAGGGGGGAGCCTACGAGCAGTACTTC. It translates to CASSLIQGGAYEQYF.

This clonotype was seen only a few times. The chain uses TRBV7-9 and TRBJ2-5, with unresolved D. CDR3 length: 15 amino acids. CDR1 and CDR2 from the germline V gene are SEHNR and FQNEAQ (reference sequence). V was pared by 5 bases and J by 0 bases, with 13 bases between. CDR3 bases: TGTGCCAGCAGCCAGGACCGCAGGTACCAAGAGACCCAGTACTTC. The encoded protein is CASSQDRRYQETQYF.

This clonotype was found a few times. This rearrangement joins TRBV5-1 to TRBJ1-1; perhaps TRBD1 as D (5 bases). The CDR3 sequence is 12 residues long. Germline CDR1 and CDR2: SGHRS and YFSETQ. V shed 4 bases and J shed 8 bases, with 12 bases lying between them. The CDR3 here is CASSPVGAEAFF. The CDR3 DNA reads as TGCGCCAGCAGCCCGGTAGGGGCCGAAGCTTTCTTT. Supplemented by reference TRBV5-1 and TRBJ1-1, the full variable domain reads KAGVTQTPRYLIKTRGQQVTLSCSPISGHRSVSWYQQTPGQGLQFLFEYFSETQRNKGNFPGRFSGRQFSNSRSEMNVSTLELGDSALYLCASSPVGAEAFFGQGTRLTVV.

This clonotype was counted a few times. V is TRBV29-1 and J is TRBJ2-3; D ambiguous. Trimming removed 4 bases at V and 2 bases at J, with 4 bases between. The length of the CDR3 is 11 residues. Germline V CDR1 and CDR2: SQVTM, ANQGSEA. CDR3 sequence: CSVGVTDTQYF. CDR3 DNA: TGCAGCGTTGGGGTCACAGATACGCAGTATTTT.